Reported below is one TCR beta chain. Its specificity is not known. Researchers ran the PCR with 60 Vbeta and 13 Jbeta primers. Sequenced by immunoSEQ multiplex PCR; TCRdb stores in-frame clones only, minus some. The sample has over 150,000 clones, around 83% seen once. The data were taken from a study of cytomegalovirus exposure and HLA in healthy donors. Notes on the study in general: The study flagged roughly 150 TCR beta chains as cytomegalovirus-associated. Apparent HLA restriction characterized most CMV-associated TCR beta chains in a later analysis.

The receptor's source is a man aged 50 to 60 in good health and CMV-seronegative. Material: PBMCs.

The CDR3 spells CAVRHYGTGYLSSAFF. The CDR3 region has the DNA TGTGCCGTCCGGCATTACGGGACAGGGTATCTTAGCTCGGCTTTCTTT. The chain links TRBV19 to TRBJ1-1; 9 nucleotides agree with TRBD1. The germline CDR1 and CDR2 sequences are LNHDA and SQIVND (reference sequence). The CDR3 contains 16 residues. V was pared by 11 bases and J by 11 bases, with 24 bases of the junction left unmatched.